This TCR beta chain derives from a study of T-cell reconstitution after alpha-beta-depleted transplantation in children. Germline V gene sequence: CDR1 SGHTA, CDR2 FQGNSA. The CDR3 is made up of 13 amino acids. Trimming cost V 7 bases and J 7 bases; bases outside gene matches: 6. Regarding the study as a whole: Expanded graft clones numbering several hundred reportedly gave rise to alpha-beta T cells about two months after transplant. T-cell counts and diversity at one year post-transplant came mainly from newly produced T cells.

This clonotype was seen ten or more times. The antigen is not known. It was with unique molecular identifiers that the TCRbeta library was prepared. TCRdb re-derived calls from the PCR reads in MiXCR, one entry per CDR3 protein. The table records about 200,000 distinct CDR3 sequences, 5% to 6.5% of them present only once. The chain joins TRBV7-2 to TRBJ2-2, with TRBD2 identical over 7 bases. Sequencing was performed on PBMCs, taken before TCRalphabeta/CD19-depleted stem cell transplant. The source of this sequence is a girl under two years old with combined immunodeficiency, due to receive a stem cell transplant. The CDR3 DNA follows: TGTGCCAGCACCCTTTGGGAGGGCGGGGAGCTGTTTTTT. Translation: CASTLWEGGELFF.